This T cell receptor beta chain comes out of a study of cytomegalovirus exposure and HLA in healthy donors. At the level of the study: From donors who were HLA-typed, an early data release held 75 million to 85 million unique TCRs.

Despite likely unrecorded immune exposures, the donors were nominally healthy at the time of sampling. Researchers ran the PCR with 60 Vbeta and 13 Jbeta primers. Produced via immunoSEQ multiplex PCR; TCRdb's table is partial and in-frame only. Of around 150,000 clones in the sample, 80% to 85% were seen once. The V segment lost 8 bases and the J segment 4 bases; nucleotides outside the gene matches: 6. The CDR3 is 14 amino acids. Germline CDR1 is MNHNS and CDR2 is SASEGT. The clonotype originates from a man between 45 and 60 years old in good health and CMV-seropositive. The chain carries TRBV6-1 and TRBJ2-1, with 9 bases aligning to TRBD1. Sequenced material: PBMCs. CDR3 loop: CASGRTGAYNEQFF. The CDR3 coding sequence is TGTGCCAGCGGAAGGACAGGGGCGTACAATGAGCAGTTCTTC.